This is a list of T cell receptor beta chains from one sample in a study of blood T cell repertoires in COVID-19. Libraries were prepared by immunoSEQ multiplex PCR; TCRdb keeps only in-frame clonotypes and omits some of them. This sample has 330,000 or so clones, with more than 70% found just once. Sequencing was carried out using PBMCs or T cells enriched from blood (not recorded which). These receptors were obtained from a man in his forties or fifties in a cohort exposed to, infected with or recovered from COVID-19 (not recorded which). The conserved cysteine and the conserved F or W are not part of the CDR3 here. D genes are given only for firm matches.

J gene: TRBJ2-7
V gene: TRBV6-1
D gene: TRBD2
CDR3 protein: ASSEGTSGKSYEQY

J gene: TRBJ1-6
V gene: TRBV6-5
D gene: NA
CDR3 protein: ASTEQGGSPLH

J gene: TRBJ2-7
V gene: TRBV5-1
D gene: NA
CDR3 protein: ASSWRGQGYEQY

J gene: TRBJ1-5
V gene: TRBV4-2
D gene: TRBD1
CDR3 protein: ASSQGTGNNQPQH

J gene: TRBJ2-7
V gene: TRBV5-8
D gene: NA
CDR3 protein: ASAGEYEQY

J gene: TRBJ1-2
V gene: TRBV4-1
D gene: TRBD1
CDR3 protein: ASSPMDRGSGYT

J gene: TRBJ1-2
V gene: TRBV5-1
D gene: NA
CDR3 protein: ASSLAGGEYGYT

J gene: TRBJ1-3
V gene: TRBV15
D gene: NA
CDR3 protein: ATSRDLLSSGNTIY

J gene: TRBJ2-1
V gene: TRBV14
D gene: NA
CDR3 protein: ASSQIVVMRGYNEQF

J gene: TRBJ2-2
V gene: TRBV6-1
D gene: TRBD2
CDR3 protein: ASSGGLAGPNTGELF

J gene: TRBJ1-5
V gene: TRBV18
D gene: TRBD1
CDR3 protein: ASSQNDRVGNQPQH

J gene: TRBJ2-1
V gene: TRBV7-9
D gene: TRBD2
CDR3 protein: ARAGGPYNEQF

J gene: TRBJ2-1
V gene: TRBV2
D gene: NA
CDR3 protein: ASRDPEGAQF

J gene: TRBJ2-1
V gene: TRBV12-5
D gene: TRBD2
CDR3 protein: ASGQTLAGGPNEQF

J gene: TRBJ2-5
V gene: TRBV7-7
D gene: TRBD2
CDR3 protein: ASSQAGESGETQY

J gene: TRBJ2-7
V gene: TRBV27
D gene: TRBD2
CDR3 protein: ASRGLAGSYEQY

J gene: TRBJ2-1
V gene: TRBV9
D gene: TRBD2
CDR3 protein: ASSYRTSGHNEQF

J gene: TRBJ2-7
V gene: TRBV28
D gene: TRBD1
CDR3 protein: ASSSGQGARYEQY

J gene: TRBJ2-7
V gene: TRBV5-1
D gene: TRBD2
CDR3 protein: ASSLNSGGLKEQY

J gene: TRBJ2-3
V gene: TRBV11-3
D gene: TRBD2
CDR3 protein: ASSSAGTAADTQY

J gene: TRBJ2-1
V gene: TRBV5-4
D gene: NA
CDR3 protein: ASSHGGDAYNEQF

J gene: TRBJ1-1
V gene: TRBV10-3
D gene: TRBD1
CDR3 protein: AIRRTGENTEAF

J gene: TRBJ2-1
V gene: TRBV7-2
D gene: NA
CDR3 protein: ASSLGLLDEQF

J gene: TRBJ2-5
V gene: TRBV5-1
D gene: TRBD1
CDR3 protein: ASQRTGGQETQY

J gene: TRBJ2-7
V gene: TRBV6-5
D gene: TRBD2
CDR3 protein: ASSYLSSGLYEQY

J gene: TRBJ2-2
V gene: TRBV9
D gene: NA
CDR3 protein: ASSVRELTGELF

J gene: TRBJ1-5
V gene: TRBV27
D gene: NA
CDR3 protein: ASSLEAVRQPQH

J gene: TRBJ2-7
V gene: TRBV27
D gene: NA
CDR3 protein: ASSRNRDTNYEQY

J gene: TRBJ1-2
V gene: TRBV4-1
D gene: NA
CDR3 protein: ASSQELSVNYGYT

J gene: TRBJ2-1
V gene: TRBV5-4
D gene: NA
CDR3 protein: ASSLYLSSYNEQF

J gene: TRBJ1-1
V gene: TRBV27
D gene: TRBD1
CDR3 protein: ASSIGTGMNTEAF

J gene: TRBJ2-1
V gene: TRBV3-1/TRBV3-2
D gene: TRBD2
CDR3 protein: ASSQSGSSYNEQF

J gene: TRBJ1-2
V gene: TRBV28
D gene: TRBD1
CDR3 protein: ASSSKSPGGTYGYT

J gene: TRBJ2-7
V gene: TRBV2
D gene: NA
CDR3 protein: ASRYQYEQY

J gene: TRBJ2-1
V gene: TRBV7-2
D gene: NA
CDR3 protein: ASSLYVSEQF

J gene: TRBJ2-7
V gene: TRBV28
D gene: TRBD2
CDR3 protein: ASSSGASYEQY

J gene: TRBJ2-3
V gene: TRBV6-6
D gene: TRBD2
CDR3 protein: ASNQKFAGGTDTQY

J gene: TRBJ1-6
V gene: TRBV6-5
D gene: NA
CDR3 protein: ASMPSRGMDSPLH

J gene: TRBJ2-2
V gene: TRBV29-1
D gene: TRBD1
CDR3 protein: SAGDRGLGTGELF

J gene: TRBJ1-2
V gene: TRBV6-1
D gene: NA
CDR3 protein: ASSEHHPKSYGYT

J gene: TRBJ2-5
V gene: TRBV12-3/TRBV12-4
D gene: TRBD2
CDR3 protein: ASSLRLAGVH

J gene: TRBJ1-2
V gene: TRBV9
D gene: NA
CDR3 protein: ASSADTGNYGYT